This T cell receptor (beta chain) was sequenced for a study of T cell responses to AZD1222 COVID-19 vaccine. The study, taken as a whole, reports: Epitopes outside B.1.351 and B.1.1.7 mutated regions reportedly drew nearly half of spike TCRs.

CDR3 length: 15 amino acids. Germline V lookup: CDR1 SGHRS, CDR2 YFSETQ. Deletions cut 0 bases from V and 1 base from J, with 9 bases between. The protocol was immunoSEQ multiplex PCR, while the TCRdb copy is restricted to in-frame clones and leaves out a portion. The sample holds roughly 160,000 clones, around 95% seen once. As concerns this clone: The antigen remains unidentified.

This specimen was peripheral blood, taken on day 0 of AZD1222 vaccination. This sequence originates from an adult in good health. The V and J genes are TRBV5-1 and TRBJ2-3; the D is unclear. Written as DNA, the CDR3 is TGCGCCAGCAGCTTGGATCAGCCTCGCACAGATACGCAGTATTTT. Translating it yields CASSLDQPRTDTQYF.